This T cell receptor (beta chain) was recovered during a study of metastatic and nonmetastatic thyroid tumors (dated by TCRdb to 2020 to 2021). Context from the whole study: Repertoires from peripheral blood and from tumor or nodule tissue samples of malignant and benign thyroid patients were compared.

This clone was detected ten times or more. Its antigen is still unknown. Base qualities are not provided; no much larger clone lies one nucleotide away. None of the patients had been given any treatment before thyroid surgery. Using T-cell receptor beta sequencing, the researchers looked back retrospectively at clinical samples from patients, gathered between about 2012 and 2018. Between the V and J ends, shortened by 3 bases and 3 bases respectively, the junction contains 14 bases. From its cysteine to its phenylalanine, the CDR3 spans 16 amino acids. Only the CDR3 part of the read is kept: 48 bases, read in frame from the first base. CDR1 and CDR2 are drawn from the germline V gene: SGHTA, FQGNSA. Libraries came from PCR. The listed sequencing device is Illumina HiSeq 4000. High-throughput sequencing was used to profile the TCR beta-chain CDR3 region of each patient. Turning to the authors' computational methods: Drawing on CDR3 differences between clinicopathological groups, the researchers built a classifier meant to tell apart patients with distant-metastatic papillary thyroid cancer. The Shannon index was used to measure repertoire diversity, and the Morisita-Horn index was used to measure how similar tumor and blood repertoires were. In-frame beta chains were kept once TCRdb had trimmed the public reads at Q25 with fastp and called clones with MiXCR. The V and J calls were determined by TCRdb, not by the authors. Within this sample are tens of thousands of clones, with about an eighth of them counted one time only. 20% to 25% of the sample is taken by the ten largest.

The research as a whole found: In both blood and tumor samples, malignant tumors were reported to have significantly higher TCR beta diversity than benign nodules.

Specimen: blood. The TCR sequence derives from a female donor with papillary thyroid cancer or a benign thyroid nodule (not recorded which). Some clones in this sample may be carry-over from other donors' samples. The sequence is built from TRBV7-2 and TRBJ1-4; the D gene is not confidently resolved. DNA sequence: TGTGCCAGCAGCTTTATCCATGGGCCCTCTAATGAAAAACTGTTTTTT. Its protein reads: CASSFIHGPSNEKLFF.